One T cell receptor (beta chain) is described in this entry. The antigen is undetermined. The same CDR3 can be traced to other DNA sequences in this sample. These data belong to a study of shared clonotypes between healthy human individuals. Looking at the study overall: CD4 naive and memory got three plates each, CD8 naive two, CD8 memory one. Study conclusions and caveats: The generation probabilities recorded for non-shared clonotypes fell below those of clonotypes shared by all four donors.

The CDR3 is 14 residues long. V was cut by 4 bases and J by 0 bases, with 9 bases left in between. Germline V gene lookup returns CDR1 SGHTA and CDR2 FQGNSA. Some clones are missing from TCRdb's copy, which holds only in-frame ones; the method was immunoSEQ multiplex PCR. The data contain about 2.4 million clones, under 95% of them singletons. Healthy adults negative for HIV, lacking recent acute infections or vaccinations, served as donors. The receptor comes from a man younger than 35 in good health. Some clones in this sample may be carry-over from other donors' samples. Source material: naive CD4+ T cells from PBMCs. Stated subset: CD45RA+ positively selected. The chain links TRBV7-2 to TRBJ1-1, with a tentative D call TRBD1 (6 bases). The CDR3 nucleotides read TGTGCCAGCAGCTCAGACAGGTTGAACACTGAAGCTTTCTTT. It is translated as CASSSDRLNTEAFF. The complete variable domain, with remaining parts taken from reference TRBV7-2 and TRBJ1-1, reads GAGVSQSPSNKVTEKGKDVELRCDPISGHTALYWYRQSLGQGLEFLIYFQGNSAPDKSGLPSDRFSAERTGGSVSTLTIQRTQQEDSAVYLCASSSDRLNTEAFFGQGTRLTVV.